The T cell receptor (beta chain) under discussion was sequenced for a study of beta chain features in type 1 diabetes. Findings and caveats of the study: Since sequencing was performed on cDNA, cells with high TCR expression could be over-represented. Individuals with type 1 diabetes displayed fewer insertions and more deletions at VDJ junctions. Among patients with Type 1 diabetes, TCRB CDR3s were moderately but significantly shorter in every one of the four CD4+ subsets. The naive, central memory and Treg TCRB repertoires showed an apparent similarity that was greater among patients than among healthy donors.

The CDR3 has 16 residues. Germline V gene lookup returns CDR1 MNHNY and CDR2 SVGAGI (reference sequence). V dropped 4 bases and J dropped 1 base, with 16 bases sitting between them. This clone was seen more than once but under ten times. Antigen unknown. Reverse transcribing all isolated RNA meant expressed TCRB transcripts were sequenced. Sequenced by immunoSEQ multiplex PCR; TCRdb stores in-frame clones only, minus some. The sample lists about 110,000 clones; roughly 40% were seen once. The chain joins TRBV6-6 to TRBJ1-1; weak D call: TRBD1 (6 bases). Sequenced: stem cell memory CD4+ T cells from blood. The sequence was collected from a woman under 30 in good health. The chain's CDR3 is CASSWGPWGGNTEAFF. The CDR3 DNA follows: TGTGCCAGCAGTTGGGGGCCCTGGGGGGGGAACACTGAAGCTTTCTTT.